The 25 T cell receptor beta chains presented below share a single source sample, sequenced in a study of graft-versus-host responses after intestinal transplantation (dated by TCRdb to the early 2020s). These receptors' antigens are unknown. The time point label on this specimen signifies: cells obtained before transplantation from donor or recipient. Library construction relied on the immunoSEQ multiplex PCR assay. TCRdb stores this immuneACCESS table with in-frame sequences only. Part of the clones is absent; in the studies checked, under half of the shortfall reflects unresolved V genes, and no reason is known for the rest. The sample yields some 76,000 clones; around 87% were counted once. The ten largest clones represent 8% of the sample. Sequencing used unstimulated CD8+ T cells sorted from spleen or lymph node cells, obtained before transplant. Source of these receptors: a human donor who was the organ donor for an intestinal transplant.

J is TRBJ1-2 and V is TRBV5-4; D is undetermined. Germline V gene lookup returns CDR1 SGHNT and CDR2 YYREEE (reference sequence). The V and J ends lost 7 bases and 4 bases respectively, with 23 bases between them. The CDR3 covers 16 residues. The CDR3 DNA sequence: TGTGCCAGCCGGTGCAACATACCAGGAAAGACCTATGGCTACACCTTC. Residues: CASRCNIPGKTYGYTF. The full variable domain, completed using reference TRBV5-4 and TRBJ1-2, is ETGVTQSPTHLIKTRGQQVTLRCSSQSGHNTVSWYQQALGQGPQFIFQYYREEENGRGNFPPRFSGLQFPNYSSELNVNALELDDSALYLCASRCNIPGKTYGYTFGSGTRLTVV.

This clone came up once. The chain recombines TRBV15 with TRBJ2-5; 7 bases are a match to TRBD1. Trimming at V came to 9 bases and at J to 5 bases, leaving 9 bases not matched to a gene. The germline V gene encodes CDR1 LNHNV and CDR2 YYDKDF (reference sequence). CDR3 length: 13 amino acids. Here the CDR3 DNA reads TGTGCCACAGAGACAGGGAAAGAGGAGACCCAGTACTTC. Amino acid sequence: CATETGKEETQYF. Full variable domain (outside the CDR3, taken from reference TRBV15 and TRBJ2-5): DAMVIQNPRYQVTQFGKPVTLSCSQTLNHNVMYWYQQKSSQAPKLLFHYYDKDFNNEADTPDNFQSRRPNTSFCFLDIRSPGLGDTAMYLCATETGKEETQYFGPGTRLLVL.

This rearrangement joins TRBV7-9 to TRBJ2-7, with unresolved D. Germline CDR1 and CDR2: SEHNR and FQNEAQ (reference sequence). The V end was cut by 5 bases, the J end by 5 bases, with 16 bases between. CDR3 size: 14 residues. For the CDR3, the DNA is TGTGCCAGCAGCGATGAGAGCGTGAACGACGAGCAGTACTTC. This sequence encodes CASSDESVNDEQYF.

This clone appeared once. The genes are TRBV7-6 and TRBJ2-5, with 11 nucleotides matching TRBD1. The assigned J gene may be wrong: the sequence end matches TRBJ2-7 better. The CDR3 consists of 15 residues. Germline V gives CDR1 SGHVS, CDR2 FNYEAQ. The CDR3 DNA is TGTGCCAGCAGCTTAGGGGACAGGGGGACCTACGAGCAGTACTTC. It is translated as CASSLGDRGTYEQYF.

The V gene is TRBV2, the J gene TRBJ2-7, with D perhaps TRBD1 (5 bases). The V and J ends lost 0 bases and 3 bases respectively, with 18 bases between them. Looked up from germline, CDR1 is SNHLY and CDR2 is FYNNEI. The CDR3 sequence is 17 residues long. The CDR3 sequence: CASSEALTLDRLYEQYF. As DNA, the CDR3 is TGTGCCAGCAGTGAAGCGCTTACCCTCGACAGACTCTACGAGCAGTACTTC. The full variable domain, in which reference TRBV2 and TRBJ2-7 provide the parts outside the CDR3, is EPEVTQTPSHQVTQMGQEVILRCVPISNHLYFYWYRQILGQKVEFLVSFYNNEISEKSEIFDDQFSVERPDGSNFTLKIRSTKLEDSAMYFCASSEALTLDRLYEQYFGPGTRLTVT.

The rearrangement links TRBV28 to TRBJ2-3; a possible D gene is TRBD2 (5 bases). The CDR3 totals 17 residues. Trimming left V 6 bases short and J 2 bases short, with 21 bases between. CDR1 and CDR2 (germline): MDHEN, SYDVKM. The CDR3 loop reads CASRSAKSGNPTDTQYF. CDR3 nucleotide sequence: TGTGCCAGCAGGAGCGCGAAATCCGGGAACCCCACAGATACGCAGTATTTT.

This CDR3 reads CAWSQPLESEAFF. The CDR3 nucleotides read TGTGCCTGGAGCCAACCCTTGGAGTCCGAAGCTTTCTTT. The chain carries TRBV30 and TRBJ1-1; D not resolved. The ends were cut back, 3 bases at V and 8 bases at J, with 16 bases in the middle. The germline V gene encodes CDR1 GTSNPN and CDR2 SVGIG (reference sequence). This CDR3 is built from 13 residues.

The chain links TRBV30 to TRBJ1-1, with TRBD1 matching 8 bases. The CDR3 covers 12 residues. Germline V gene lookup returns CDR1 GTSNPN and CDR2 SVGIG (reference sequence). V was pared by 4 bases and J by 7 bases, with 5 bases of the junction left unmatched. The CDR3 DNA sequence: TGTGCCTGGACTCAGGGGGCAGATGAAGCTTTCTTT. It encodes CAWTQGADEAFF.

This chain uses TRBV30 with TRBJ1-2; perhaps TRBD1 as D (6 bases). CDR3 length: 14 residues. Trimming removed 4 bases from V and 5 bases from J, with 17 bases in between. Germline V gene data show CDR1 as GTSNPN and CDR2 as SVGIG (reference sequence). CDR3 DNA sequence: TGTGCCTGGAATACTTTGGGGGGCTCGTATGGCTACACCTTC. Protein product: CAWNTLGGSYGYTF.

The V and J genes are TRBV30 and TRBJ2-6; the D is unclear. Germline-derived CDR1 and CDR2 are GTSNPN and SVGIG (reference sequence). V dropped 4 bases and J dropped 3 bases, with 10 bases sitting between them. The CDR3 has 14 amino acids. The CDR3 nucleotides read TGTGCCTGGACCTCGGGCGGTGGGGCCAACGTCCTGACTTTC. Protein: CAWTSGGGANVLTF.

V gene TRBV4-1 combines with J gene TRBJ2-7, with D possibly being TRBD1 (5 bases). The CDR3 spans 14 residues. CDR1 and CDR2 from the germline V gene are MGHRA and YSYEKL. V lost 1 base, J lost 2 bases, and 9 bases lay in between. The CDR3 loop is CASSQGDRAYEQYF. CDR3 coding DNA: TGCGCCAGCAGCCAAGGCGACAGAGCCTACGAGCAGTACTTC.

The chain uses TRBV5-1 and TRBJ1-2; TRBD1 aligns across 7 bases. This CDR3 region has 15 residues. J lost 8 bases, V lost 1 base, and 11 bases had no gene match. Germline lookup yields CDR1 SGHRS and CDR2 YFSETQ. In DNA, the CDR3 is TGCGCCAGCAGCTTGACATTAAAGGGGGCGCAAGGCTACACCTTC. Its translation is CASSLTLKGAQGYTF.

The chain couples TRBV28 to TRBJ2-7; 9 nucleotides align to TRBD1. The germline gives CDR1 MDHEN, CDR2 SYDVKM. The CDR3 loop spans 18 amino acids. V dropped 4 bases and J dropped 5; count of bases not matched to a gene: 18. As DNA, the CDR3 is TGTGCCAGCAGTTCCCACCTCTTAAACCGGGACAGGGCCAACGAGCAGTACTTC. Translated, it gives CASSSHLLNRDRANEQYF.

This clone was recorded once. The chain uses TRBV10-3 and TRBJ1-2; D gene unclear. The germline CDR1 and CDR2 sequences are ENHRY and SYGVKD. This CDR3 has 13 residues. Trimming cost V 11 bases and J 3 bases, with 16 bases left between them. DNA for the CDR3: TGTGCCCTGGGTAATGGCCTAGACTATGGCTACACCTTC. Translation: CALGNGLDYGYTF.

Only a few counts were recorded for this clone. The V gene is TRBV6-5, the J gene TRBJ1-3; the D is unclear. CDR3 size: 15 residues. Looked up from germline, CDR1 is MNHEY and CDR2 is SVGAGI. Trimming removed 0 bases from V and 0 bases from J, with 6 bases in between. Written as DNA, the CDR3 is TGTGCCAGCAGTTACTCGGGCGGCTCTGGAAACACCATATATTTT. It codes for CASSYSGGSGNTIYF.

The chain is built from TRBV5-1 and TRBJ2-5; D may correspond to TRBD1 or TRBD2 (5 bases each). The CDR3 sequence is 17 residues long. The germline V gene has CDR1 SGHRS and CDR2 YFSETQ. V lost 0 bases to trimming and J lost 0 bases, with 15 bases between them. This CDR3 is CASSLVGWGRDQETQYF. The CDR3 region has the DNA TGCGCCAGCAGCTTGGTCGGTTGGGGGAGAGACCAAGAGACCCAGTACTTC.

The J gene is TRBJ1-1, the V gene TRBV28; D is perhaps TRBD1 (5 bases). CDR1 is MDHEN and CDR2 is SYDVKM in the germline V gene. The CDR3 is 13 residues long. The V end lost 10 bases, the J end lost 0 bases, and 12 bases lay between the germline ends. This CDR3 is CATTDRMNTEAFF. The CDR3, as DNA: TGTGCCACCACCGACAGAATGAACACTGAAGCTTTCTTT.

This chain joins TRBV2 and TRBJ2-2; possibly TRBD1 or TRBD2 for D (5 bases each). Germline assignment: CDR1 SNHLY and CDR2 FYNNEI. The CDR3 sequence is 13 residues long. Trimming took 4 bases from V and 4 from J, leaving 7 bases between them. The CDR3 region is CASSGGITGELFF. CDR3 nucleotide sequence: TGTGCCAGCAGTGGGGGGATCACCGGGGAGCTGTTTTTT.

The chain links TRBV2 to TRBJ1-6; D not certain. Germline CDR1 reads SNHLY; CDR2 reads FYNNEI. Trimming left V 11 bases short and J 10 bases short, with 15 bases between. This CDR3 has 12 residues. CDR3 loop: CAGNTFSSPLHF. CDR3 coding DNA: TGTGCCGGAAACACATTTTCATCACCCCTCCACTTT.

The chain couples TRBV7-8 to TRBJ2-7; D is ambiguous. Trimming shortened V by 5 bases and J by 3 bases, and 11 bases separated the two germline ends. Germline V gene sequence: CDR1 SGHVS, CDR2 FQNEAQ. There are 13 residues in the CDR3. CDR3: CASSPGYRYEQYF. CDR3 nucleotides: TGTGCCAGCAGCCCCGGCTATCGCTACGAGCAGTACTTC.

This clone was seen a single time. V is TRBV28 and J is TRBJ2-7; D perhaps matches TRBD2 (7 bases). Germline V lookup: CDR1 MDHEN, CDR2 SYDVKM. The CDR3 has 16 amino acids. V was shortened by 6 bases and J by 1 base, with 19 bases between the two germline ends. For the CDR3, the DNA is TGTGCCAGCAGCCTCTTGGGGGGGGCAGGATCCTACGAGCAGTACTTC. This encodes CASSLLGGAGSYEQYF.

The rearrangement uses TRBV1 and TRBJ1-5; the D call TRBD1 from the table was never checked on the DNA. TRBV1 is marked as a pseudogene. This CDR3 region has 16 residues. CDR3 in amino acids: CTSSQDRGQGVVPQHF. The DNA of the CDR3 is TGCACCAGCAGCCAAGATCGGGGACAGGGGGTCGTGCCCCAGCATTTT.

The rearrangement joins TRBV6-6 to TRBJ1-5; D is uncertain. The CDR3 has 14 residues. Germline CDR1 MNHNY, CDR2 SVGAGI (reference sequence). Trimming removed 2 bases at V and 0 bases at J, with 5 bases between. The CDR3 DNA follows: TGTGCCAGCAGTTACATGAGTAGCAATCAGCCCCAGCATTTT. Its translation is CASSYMSSNQPQHF.

The V call is TRBV7-8, the J call TRBJ2-7, with 9 nucleotides matching TRBD1. J lost 3 bases, V lost 2 bases, and 8 bases had no gene match. The CDR3 sequence is 16 residues long. The germline CDR1 and CDR2 sequences are SGHVS and FQNEAQ. The CDR3 DNA sequence: TGTGCCAGCAGCTTATCTACAGGGGGCCTCCTCTACGAGCAGTACTTC. Protein product: CASSLSTGGLLYEQYF.

This chain uses TRBV29-1 with TRBJ2-7; no reliable D call. The CDR3 extends over 11 amino acids. V lost 7 bases and J lost 3, with 10 bases in between. CDR1 SQVTM and CDR2 ANQGSEA come from the germline V gene. CDR3 sequence: CSALVGYEQYF. The CDR3 DNA follows: TGCAGCGCCCTGGTTGGCTACGAGCAGTACTTC.